This TCR beta chain derives from a study of blood T cells in healthy people across ages. This CDR3 contains 14 residues. Trimming took off 1 base at V and 4 bases at J, with 10 bases between the two ends. Germline-derived CDR1 and CDR2 are LGHNA and YSLEER. Overall study findings and caveats: Per million T cells, TCR beta diversity dropped roughly linearly as age increased.

Through a sample-barcoded 5' primer and a J-beta primer mix, a second PCR was run for about 6 to 11 cycles. Each cDNA molecule, via a template-switch adaptor with 12 random nucleotides, was tagged. TCRdb re-called the 5' RACE reads with MiXCR, one entry per CDR3 protein. The table shows 500,000 to 600,000 distinct CDR3 sequences, with about 26% occurring only once. This clonotype was observed a handful of times. No antigen is known for it. The sequenced sample was blood. The chain couples TRBV4-3 to TRBJ1-2; D is ambiguous. The receptor was isolated from a woman in her 70s in good health. CDR3 DNA: TGCGCCAGCAGCCAAGGACTAAACGGCTATGGCTACACCTTC. Translated: CASSQGLNGYGYTF.